This T cell receptor beta chain was sequenced for a study of T-cell memory formation after mild COVID-19. Background on the study: The two donors had largely donor-specific TCR clusters.

This clonotype was seen a handful of times. V was clipped by 0 bases and J by 6 bases; unmatched bases: 7. This CDR3 has 15 residues. CDR1 SGHRS and CDR2 YFSETQ come from the germline V gene. TCRalpha and TCRbeta libraries used 5'RACE with constant-segment primers and UMIs. TCRdb reanalysed the 5' RACE reads using MiXCR and keeps one entry per CDR3 protein. The sample lists fewer than 300,000 distinct CDR3 sequences; roughly 18% were seen once. This clonotype was sampled from a man younger than 35 who had mild COVID-19 (a few samples of this study predate the infection). Cell type and time point are not known. The chain combines TRBV5-1 with TRBJ2-5; TRBD1 matches at 8 bases. Input material: PBMCs or a T cell subset sorted from them (not recorded which). CDR3 DNA sequence: TGCGCCAGCAGCTTGGACCGGACAGGGATACAGACCCAGTACTTC. Protein product: CASSLDRTGIQTQYF.